This T cell receptor beta chain comes out of a study of blood T cell repertoires in COVID-19 (TCRdb year 2020). Regarding the research as a whole: Samples covering the acute and convalescent phases of COVID-19 were provided by collaborators in the United States, Italy and Spain. The prospective study material was composed of cDNA or gDNA derived from T cells, B-cell-depleted T cells, or PBMCs. The dataset comprised deeply sampled blood TCRbeta repertoires from subjects exposed to, actively infected with, or recovered from COVID-19. A freely available public database, intended as a resource for researchers studying the immune response to SARS-CoV-2, is where the repertoires were released. Samples were obtained from the ongoing ImmuneRACE study (first 160 participants) and from over 1,000 subjects provided by 6 global collaborators. Sample metadata almost always included a de-identified subject ID, COVID-19 status, age in years and sex. HLA class I and class II types, where available, came from metadata supplied by the sample provider rather than from assay-based typing.

TCRbeta CDR3 regions were amplified from genomic DNA using the immunoSEQ Assay, a bias-controlled multiplex PCR. Under the source paper's analysis protocol: Within the assay, amplification of reference gene primers was used to estimate how many nucleated cells each sample contained. To quantify the absolute abundance of each unique TCRbeta CDR3 rearrangement, sequence reads were collapsed and filtered. For each sample, productive Simpson clonality was calculated as the square root of Simpson's diversity index over productive rearrangements. Drawn from immuneACCESS, this table holds only the in-frame rearrangements with V and J called that TCRdb kept. Clones are partly lost; checked studies trace under half to an unresolved V gene and leave the rest unexplained. V and J calls plus clone size are reproduced from that table; the DNA served to infer D and trimming. This sample has about 100,000 clones in its table, and 85% to 95% of those were observed once. Clones ranked in the top ten supply over 1.5% of the sample.

Whole blood was collected in K2EDTA tubes by collaborating institutions according to the institutions' own protocols. Collaborator samples were shipped for TCRbeta analysis as frozen whole blood, isolated PBMCs, or DNA extracted from either sample type. CDR1 and CDR2, per the germline V gene, are SGHDN and FVKESK. V and J are truncated by 3 bases and 8 bases respectively, leaving an intervening sequence of 8 bases. Counted from cysteine to phenylalanine, this CDR3 has 13 amino acids. The CDR3 DNA has 39 bases and is translated from base 1. Summary of the overall study and its limitations: Clinical and demographic metadata were provided uncurated, with the amount varying by source and participant.

Concerning this clone: The target of this receptor is not known. No much larger clone exists at a distance of one base, and base qualities are not known.

This TCR came from a man aged 55 to 70 with acute or convalescent COVID-19. Material for sequencing was peripheral blood. This sequence uses TRBV14 and TRBJ1-6, with the D segment identity uncertain. CDR3 loop: CASSQQEDSPLHF. The DNA is TGTGCCAGCAGCCAGCAGGAAGATTCACCCCTCCACTTT.